This T cell receptor beta chain originates from a study of T cells after posttransplantation cyclophosphamide. The assay was immunoSEQ multiplex PCR, and TCRdb's table has in-frame clones only and misses some. The repertoire consists of more than 4,500 clones, with about four fifths occurring once and the leading ten covering less than 4%. Busulfan-fludarabine conditioning, marrow transplant, and cyclophosphamide on days +3 and +4 were administered. The V gene end was trimmed by 8 bases and the J gene end by 3 bases; junction bases not matched to a gene: 5. Germline V CDR1 and CDR2: SNHLY, FYNNEI. The CDR3 has 13 amino acids.

The chain employs TRBV2 and TRBJ2-7, with 9 bases aligning to TRBD1. Sequenced material: CD4+ T cells sorted from blood, taken less than 370 days after allogeneic stem cell transplant with posttransplant cyclophosphamide. This clonotype originated in a male patient between 45 and 60 years old who received an allogeneic stem cell transplant from a related donor and was CMV-positive. Some of the T cells might come from the graft donor. The CDR3 loop reads CASRSTGGYEQYF. DNA of the CDR3: TGTGCCAGCCGTTCGACAGGGGGCTACGAGCAGTACTTC.